The present entry profiles one T cell receptor beta chain with its context. The antigen it binds to is not known. No base quality values were provided; no much bigger clone lies one nucleotide off. TCRbeta CDR3 regions were amplified from genomic DNA using the immunoSEQ Assay, a bias-controlled multiplex PCR. Concerning the study's data processing: Within the assay, amplification of reference gene primers was used to estimate how many nucleated cells each sample contained. Sequence reads were collapsed and filtered to measure the absolute abundance of every unique TCRbeta CDR3 rearrangement. For each sample, productive Simpson clonality was calculated as the square root of Simpson's diversity index over productive rearrangements. TCRdb re-hosts the immuneACCESS table, in-frame sequences only. Its copies lack some clones; in the studies checked, an unresolved V gene accounts for under half of them, and the cause for the rest is not known. Clonal size and the V and J genes are those of that table, whereas D and trimming came from the DNA. This sample gives under 200,000 clones in total; roughly 81% of them show up just once. The ten largest make up around 1% of the sample.

The sample is drawn from a study of blood T cell repertoires in COVID-19 (dated by TCRdb to between 2020 and 2021). Broadly, across the study: Samples from collaborators originated in the United States, Italy and Spain and spanned both the acute and convalescent phases of COVID-19. The material from the prospective study consisted of cDNA or gDNA derived from T cells, B-cell-depleted T cells, or PBMCs. The dataset comprised deeply sampled blood TCRbeta repertoires from subjects exposed to, actively infected with, or recovered from COVID-19. A freely available public database, intended as a resource for researchers studying the immune response to SARS-CoV-2, is where the repertoires were released. Samples came from the ongoing ImmuneRACE study (first 160 participants) plus 1,254 subjects from 6 global collaborators. Nearly every sample came with metadata listing a de-identified subject ID, COVID-19 status, age in years and sex. Where available, HLA class I and class II types were obtained from metadata supplied by the sample provider rather than from assay-based typing. Study-wide findings and limitations: The quantity of clinical and demographic metadata differed by source and by participant and was supplied without curation.

Collaborating institutions collected whole blood in K2EDTA tubes following their own protocols. Collaborator samples were shipped for TCRbeta analysis as frozen whole blood, isolated PBMCs, or DNA extracted from either sample type. The sample taken for sequencing was peripheral blood. This receptor was identified in a man aged 35 to 55 with acute or convalescent COVID-19.

The base sequence is TGTGCCTGGAGTGTACAACATTACTATGGCTACACCTTC. This translates into CAWSVQHYYGYTF. The chain is assembled from TRBV30 and TRBJ1-2, with the D gene not confidently named. There are 13 amino acids in the CDR3, from cysteine to phenylalanine inclusive. Solely the CDR3 DNA is kept, with 39 bases framed from the first base. Trimming takes 0 bases from V and 3 bases from J, and the germline ends sit 8 bases apart. Based on the germline V gene (reference sequence), the CDR1 and CDR2 sequences are GTSNPN and SVGIG.